This TCR beta chain was profiled in a study of radiotherapy plus CTLA-4 blockade in lung cancer. This CDR3 spans 15 amino acids. Germline V gene sequence: CDR1 SEHNR, CDR2 FQNEAQ (reference sequence). Trimming shortened V by 4 bases and J by 3 bases, and 16 bases separated the two germline ends. Method: immunoSEQ multiplex PCR; TCRdb's copy keeps in-frame clones and lacks some. The data show some 70,000 clones, 65% to 80% seen once. The sequencing used peripheral blood, collected from a patient treated with radiotherapy plus ipilimumab. V is TRBV7-9 and J is TRBJ2-7; D is undetermined. The sequence came from a human donor with non-small cell lung cancer who had a complete response to radiotherapy plus ipilimumab. CDR3 in amino acids: CASSSGRSLYYEQYF. DNA for the CDR3: TGTGCCAGCAGCTCCGGACGGAGCCTTTACTACGAGCAGTACTTC.